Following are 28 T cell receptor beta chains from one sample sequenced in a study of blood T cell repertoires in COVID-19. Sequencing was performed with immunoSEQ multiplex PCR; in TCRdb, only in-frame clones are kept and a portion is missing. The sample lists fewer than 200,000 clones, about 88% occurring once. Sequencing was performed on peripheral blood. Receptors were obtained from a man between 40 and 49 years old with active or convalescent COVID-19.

The CDR3, as DNA: TGTGCCAGCAGCATCGGAGATCCAACTAATGAAAAACTGTTTTTT. It yields the protein CASSIGDPTNEKLFF. The genes are TRBV9 and TRBJ1-4; D is unclear. V lost 4 bases and J 0 bases, leaving 10 bases between the germline ends. The CDR3 is made up of 15 amino acids. Germline assignment: CDR1 SGDLS and CDR2 YYNGEE.

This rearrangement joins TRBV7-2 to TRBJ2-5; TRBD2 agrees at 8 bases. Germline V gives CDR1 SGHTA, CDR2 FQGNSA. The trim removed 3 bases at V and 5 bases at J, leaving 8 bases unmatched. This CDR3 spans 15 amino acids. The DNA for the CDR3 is TGTGCCAGCAGCTTTTCCGGGACTAGGACGGAGACCCAGTACTTC. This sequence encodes CASSFSGTRTETQYF.

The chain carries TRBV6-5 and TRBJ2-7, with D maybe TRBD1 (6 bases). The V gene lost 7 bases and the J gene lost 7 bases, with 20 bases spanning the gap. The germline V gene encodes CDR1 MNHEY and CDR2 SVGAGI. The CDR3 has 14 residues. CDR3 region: CASISSAGVEEQYF. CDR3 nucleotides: TGTGCCAGCATCTCGAGTGCAGGGGTGGAGGAGCAGTACTTC.

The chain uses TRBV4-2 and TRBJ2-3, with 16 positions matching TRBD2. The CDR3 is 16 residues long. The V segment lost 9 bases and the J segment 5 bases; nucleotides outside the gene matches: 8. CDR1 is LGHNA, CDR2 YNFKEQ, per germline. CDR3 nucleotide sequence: TGTGCCAGTCATAAGGGACTAGCGGGAGGGGAAGATACGCAGTATTTT. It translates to CASHKGLAGGEDTQYF.

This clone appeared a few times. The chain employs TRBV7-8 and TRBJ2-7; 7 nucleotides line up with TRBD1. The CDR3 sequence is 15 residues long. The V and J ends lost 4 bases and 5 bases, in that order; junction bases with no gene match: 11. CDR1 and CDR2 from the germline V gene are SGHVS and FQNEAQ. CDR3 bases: TGTGCCAGCAGCTCACGACAGGGCCCCTCTAACGAGCAGTACTTC. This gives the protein CASSSRQGPSNEQYF.

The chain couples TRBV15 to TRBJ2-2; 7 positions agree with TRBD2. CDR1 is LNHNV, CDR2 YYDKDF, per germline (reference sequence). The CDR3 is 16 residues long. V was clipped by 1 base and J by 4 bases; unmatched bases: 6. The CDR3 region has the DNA TGTGCCACCAGCAGAGTACGGCTAGCGGCCACCGGGGAGCTGTTTTTT. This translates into CATSRVRLAATGELFF.

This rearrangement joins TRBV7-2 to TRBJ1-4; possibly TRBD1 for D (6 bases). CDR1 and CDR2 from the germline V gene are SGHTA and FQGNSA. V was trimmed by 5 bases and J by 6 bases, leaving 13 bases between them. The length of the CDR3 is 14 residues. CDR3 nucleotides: TGTGCCAGCAGCCCGGGAGGGACATATGAAAAACTGTTTTTT. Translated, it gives CASSPGGTYEKLFF.

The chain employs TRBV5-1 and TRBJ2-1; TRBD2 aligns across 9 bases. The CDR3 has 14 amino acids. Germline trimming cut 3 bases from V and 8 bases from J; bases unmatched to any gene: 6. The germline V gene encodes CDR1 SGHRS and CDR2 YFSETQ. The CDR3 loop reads CASSYSGGVDEQFF. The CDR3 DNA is TGCGCCAGCAGCTATAGCGGGGGTGTGGATGAGCAGTTCTTC. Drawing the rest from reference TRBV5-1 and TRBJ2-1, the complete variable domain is KAGVTQTPRYLIKTRGQQVTLSCSPISGHRSVSWYQQTPGQGLQFLFEYFSETQRNKGNFPGRFSGRQFSNSRSEMNVSTLELGDSALYLCASSYSGGVDEQFFGPGTRLTVL.

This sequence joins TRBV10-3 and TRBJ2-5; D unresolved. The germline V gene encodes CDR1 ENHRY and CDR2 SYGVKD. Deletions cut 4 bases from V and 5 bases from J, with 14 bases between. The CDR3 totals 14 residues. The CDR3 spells CAISAATGLETQYF. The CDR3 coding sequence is TGTGCCATCAGTGCAGCTACGGGTTTGGAGACCCAGTACTTC.

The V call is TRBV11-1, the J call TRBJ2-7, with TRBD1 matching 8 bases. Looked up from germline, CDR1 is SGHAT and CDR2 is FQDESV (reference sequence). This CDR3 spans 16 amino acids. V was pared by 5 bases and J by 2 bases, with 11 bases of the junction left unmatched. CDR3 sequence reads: CASSSTRQGRPYEQYF. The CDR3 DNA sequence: TGTGCCAGCAGCAGTACGCGACAGGGGCGACCCTACGAGCAGTACTTC.

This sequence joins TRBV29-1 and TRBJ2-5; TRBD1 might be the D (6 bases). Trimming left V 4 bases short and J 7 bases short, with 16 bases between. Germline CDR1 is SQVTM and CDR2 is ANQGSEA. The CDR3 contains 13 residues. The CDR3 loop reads CSVGSGDGGTQYF. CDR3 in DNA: TGCAGCGTTGGGTCAGGGGATGGTGGGACCCAGTACTTC.

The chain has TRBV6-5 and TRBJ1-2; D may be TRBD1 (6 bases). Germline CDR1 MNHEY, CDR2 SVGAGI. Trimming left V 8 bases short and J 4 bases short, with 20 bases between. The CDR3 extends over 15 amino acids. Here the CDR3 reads CASLRGGQEGYGYTF. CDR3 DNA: TGTGCCAGCTTGAGGGGGGGGCAGGAGGGCTATGGCTACACCTTC.

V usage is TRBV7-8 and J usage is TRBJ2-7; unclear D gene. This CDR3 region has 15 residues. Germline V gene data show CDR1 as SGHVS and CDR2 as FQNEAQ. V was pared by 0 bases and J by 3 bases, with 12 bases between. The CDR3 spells CASSLAETMNYEQYF. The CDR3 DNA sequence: TGTGCCAGCAGCTTAGCGGAGACCATGAACTACGAGCAGTACTTC.

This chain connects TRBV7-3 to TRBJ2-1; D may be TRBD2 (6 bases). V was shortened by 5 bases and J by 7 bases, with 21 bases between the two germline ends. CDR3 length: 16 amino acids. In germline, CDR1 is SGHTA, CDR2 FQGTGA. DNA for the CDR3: TGTGCCAGCAGCCTTAGGGGCCTAACGGGGGTAAATGAGCAGTTCTTC. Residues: CASSLRGLTGVNEQFF.

The CDR3 loop is CASSEVGGQGNTEAFF. The CDR3 coding sequence is TGTGCCAGCAGTGAGGTCGGCGGACAGGGGAACACTGAAGCTTTCTTT. The chain joins TRBV2 to TRBJ1-1; TRBD1 matches 8 bases. The CDR3 length is 16 residues. V lost 3 bases to trimming and J lost 1 base; unmatched junction nucleotides: 7. CDR1 SNHLY and CDR2 FYNNEI come from the germline V gene.

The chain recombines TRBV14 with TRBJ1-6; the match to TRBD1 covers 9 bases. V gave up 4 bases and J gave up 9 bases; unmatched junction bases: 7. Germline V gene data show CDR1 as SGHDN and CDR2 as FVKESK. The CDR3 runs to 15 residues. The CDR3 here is CASSREYRGLSPLHF. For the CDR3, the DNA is TGTGCCAGCAGCCGAGAGTACAGGGGGCTTTCACCCCTCCACTTT.

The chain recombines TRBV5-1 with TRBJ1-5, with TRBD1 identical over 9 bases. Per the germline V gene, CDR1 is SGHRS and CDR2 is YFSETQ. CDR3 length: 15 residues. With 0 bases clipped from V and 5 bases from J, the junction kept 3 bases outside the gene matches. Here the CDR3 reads CASSLDRGRYQPQHF. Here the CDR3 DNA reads TGCGCCAGCAGCTTGGACAGGGGGCGGTATCAGCCCCAGCATTTT.

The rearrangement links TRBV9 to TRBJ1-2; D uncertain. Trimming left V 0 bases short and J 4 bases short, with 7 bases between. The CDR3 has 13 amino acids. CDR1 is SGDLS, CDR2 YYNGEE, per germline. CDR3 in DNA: TGTGCCAGCAGCGTAGGACGGAGCTATGGCTACACCTTC. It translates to CASSVGRSYGYTF.

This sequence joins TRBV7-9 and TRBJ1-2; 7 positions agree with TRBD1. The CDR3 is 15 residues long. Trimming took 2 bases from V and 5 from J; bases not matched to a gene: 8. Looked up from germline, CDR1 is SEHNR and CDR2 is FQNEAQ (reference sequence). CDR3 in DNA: TGTGCCAGCAGCTTATCTCTCGGGACAGCGTATGGCTACACCTTC. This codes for CASSLSLGTAYGYTF.

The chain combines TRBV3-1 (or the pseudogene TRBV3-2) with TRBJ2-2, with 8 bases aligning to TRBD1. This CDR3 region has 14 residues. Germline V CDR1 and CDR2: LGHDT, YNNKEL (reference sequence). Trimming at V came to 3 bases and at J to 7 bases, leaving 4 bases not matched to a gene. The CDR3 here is CASSHRQGSGELFF. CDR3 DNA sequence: TGTGCCAGCAGCCACAGACAGGGGAGCGGGGAGCTGTTTTTT.

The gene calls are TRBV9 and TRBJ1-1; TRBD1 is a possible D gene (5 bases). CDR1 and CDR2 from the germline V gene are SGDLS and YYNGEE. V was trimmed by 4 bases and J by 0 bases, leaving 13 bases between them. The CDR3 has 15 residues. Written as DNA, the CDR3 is TGTGCCAGCAGCCCCAGACAGTCCATGAACACTGAAGCTTTCTTT. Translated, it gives CASSPRQSMNTEAFF.

The CDR3 here is CASSDSSSGRDNTGELFF. The CDR3 DNA reads as TGTGCCAGCAGTGACTCTTCTAGCGGGAGGGATAACACCGGGGAGCTGTTTTTT. J is TRBJ2-2 and V is TRBV6-4; 12 bases align to TRBD2. Germline CDR1 and CDR2: MRHNA and SNTAGT. The CDR3 has 18 amino acids. V was pared by 0 bases and J by 2 bases, with 4 bases of the junction left unmatched.

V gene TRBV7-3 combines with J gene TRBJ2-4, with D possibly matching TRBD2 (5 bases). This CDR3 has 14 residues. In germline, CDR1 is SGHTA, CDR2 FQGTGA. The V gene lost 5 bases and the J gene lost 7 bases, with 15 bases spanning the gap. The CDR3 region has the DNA TGTGCCAGCAGCCCGCTCGGCGGGTCGAACATTCAGTACTTC. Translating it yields CASSPLGGSNIQYF.

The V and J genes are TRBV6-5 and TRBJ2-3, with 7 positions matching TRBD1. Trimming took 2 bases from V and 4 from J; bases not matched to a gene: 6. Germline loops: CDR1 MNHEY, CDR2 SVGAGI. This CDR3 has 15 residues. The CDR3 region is CASSYEDRSADTQYF. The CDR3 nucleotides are TGTGCCAGCAGTTACGAGGACAGGAGTGCAGATACGCAGTATTTT.

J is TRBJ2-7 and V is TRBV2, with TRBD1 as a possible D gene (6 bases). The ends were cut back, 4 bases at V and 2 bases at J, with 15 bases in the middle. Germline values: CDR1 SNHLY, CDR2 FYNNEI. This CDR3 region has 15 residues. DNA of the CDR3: TGTGCCAGCAGTGCCAACCGGGACACCACCTACGAGCAGTACTTC. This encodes CASSANRDTTYEQYF.

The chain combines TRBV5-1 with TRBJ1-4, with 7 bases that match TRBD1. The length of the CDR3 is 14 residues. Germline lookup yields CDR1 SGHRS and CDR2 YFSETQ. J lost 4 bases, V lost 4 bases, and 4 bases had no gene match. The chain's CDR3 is CASSRQGGNEKLFF. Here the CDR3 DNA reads TGCGCCAGCAGCCGACAGGGTGGTAATGAAAAACTGTTTTTT.

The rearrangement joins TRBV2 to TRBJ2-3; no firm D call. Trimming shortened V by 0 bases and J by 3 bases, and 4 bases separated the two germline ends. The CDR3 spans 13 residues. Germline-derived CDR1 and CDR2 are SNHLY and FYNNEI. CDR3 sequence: CASSEAETDTQYF. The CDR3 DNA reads TGTGCCAGCAGTGAAGCCGAGACAGATACGCAGTATTTT.

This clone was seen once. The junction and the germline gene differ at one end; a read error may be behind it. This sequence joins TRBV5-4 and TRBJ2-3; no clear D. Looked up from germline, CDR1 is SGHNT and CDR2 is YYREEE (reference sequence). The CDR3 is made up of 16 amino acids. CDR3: CASSLAGVAVTDTQYF. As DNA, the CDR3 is TGTGCCAGCAGTTTGGCCGGCGTGGCGGTCACAGATACGCAGTATTTT.